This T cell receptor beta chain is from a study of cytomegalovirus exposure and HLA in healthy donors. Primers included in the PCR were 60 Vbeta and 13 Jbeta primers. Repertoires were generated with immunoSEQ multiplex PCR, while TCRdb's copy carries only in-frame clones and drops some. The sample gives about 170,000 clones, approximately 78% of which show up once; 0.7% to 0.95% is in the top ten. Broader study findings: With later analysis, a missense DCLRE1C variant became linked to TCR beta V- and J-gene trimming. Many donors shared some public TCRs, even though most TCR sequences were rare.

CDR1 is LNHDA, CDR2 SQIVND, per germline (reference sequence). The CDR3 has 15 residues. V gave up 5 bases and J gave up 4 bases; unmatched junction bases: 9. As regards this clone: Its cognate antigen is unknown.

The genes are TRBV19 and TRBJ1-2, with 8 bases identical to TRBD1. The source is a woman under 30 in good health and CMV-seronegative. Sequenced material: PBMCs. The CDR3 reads CASSVQTGGGYGYTF. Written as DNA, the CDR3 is TGTGCCAGTAGTGTCCAAACAGGGGGGGGCTATGGCTACACCTTC.